These T cell receptor beta chains were read from a single sample in a study of graft-versus-host responses after intestinal transplantation. Their recognized antigens are unknown. Using immunoSEQ multiplex PCR, the repertoire was profiled, and TCRdb retains in-frame clones only, with some absent. The sample has over 100,000 clones; 90% to 95% are singletons. The starting material was unstimulated CD8+ T cells sorted from spleen or lymph node cells, obtained before transplant. Receptors were obtained from a human donor who was the organ donor for an intestinal transplant. CDR3s include the opening cysteine and the closing phenylalanine or tryptophan. Each record gives: J gene, V gene, clone size, D gene, CDR3 DNA, CDR3 protein. A D gene is named only where the DNA matches it firmly. Only some rows state a clone size, as once, few, many or a class for expanded clones.

J gene: TRBJ1-5
V gene: TRBV28
clone size: .
D gene: .
CDR3 DNA: TGTGCCAGCAGCCCCATGGGGGGCAATCAGCCCCAGCATTTT
CDR3 protein: CASSPMGGNQPQHF

J gene: TRBJ1-2
V gene: TRBV5-4
clone size: .
D gene: TRBD1
CDR3 DNA: TGTGCCAGCAGCTTGGGACAGGGAACAAACTATGGCTACACCTTC
CDR3 protein: CASSLGQGTNYGYTF

J gene: TRBJ1-1
V gene: TRBV21-1
clone size: .
D gene: .
CDR3 DNA: TGTGCCAGCAGCCCCCCGGGCAGGGATGGGCTGAACACTGAAGCTTTCTTT
CDR3 protein: CASSPPGRDGLNTEAFF

J gene: TRBJ2-7
V gene: TRBV7-6
clone size: .
D gene: .
CDR3 DNA: TGTGCCAGCAGCTTAGGGGGGTTCTCAACCTACGAGCAGTACTTC
CDR3 protein: CASSLGGFSTYEQYF

J gene: TRBJ2-1
V gene: TRBV27
clone size: .
D gene: .
CDR3 DNA: TGTGCCAGCAGTTTGCGGGGCGGTTCCTCCTACAATGAGCAGTTCTTC
CDR3 protein: CASSLRGGSSYNEQFF

J gene: TRBJ2-2
V gene: TRBV28
clone size: .
D gene: .
CDR3 DNA: TGTGCCAGCAGTTTACTAGCGAACACCGGGGAGCTGTTTTTT
CDR3 protein: CASSLLANTGELFF

J gene: TRBJ2-1
V gene: TRBV6-6
clone size: .
D gene: .
CDR3 DNA: TGTGCCAGCAGTTACTCGAATTACAATGAGCAGTTCTTC
CDR3 protein: CASSYSNYNEQFF

J gene: TRBJ2-1
V gene: TRBV9
clone size: .
D gene: TRBD2
CDR3 DNA: TGTGCCAGCAGCGCCAAACTAGCGGAGAGCTACAATGAGCAGTTCTTC
CDR3 protein: CASSAKLAESYNEQFF

J gene: TRBJ2-7
V gene: TRBV9
clone size: .
D gene: .
CDR3 DNA: TGTGCCAGCAGCGTAGTGGGACTTGGGGACGAGCAGTACTTC
CDR3 protein: CASSVVGLGDEQYF

J gene: TRBJ2-7
V gene: TRBV28
clone size: .
D gene: .
CDR3 DNA: TGTGCCAGCAGGGACAGCTTCTACGAGCAGTACTTC
CDR3 protein: CASRDSFYEQYF

J gene: TRBJ2-2
V gene: TRBV6-5
clone size: .
D gene: .
CDR3 DNA: TGTGCCAGCAGTCCCGGGACACCCCACACCGGGGAGCTGTTTTTT
CDR3 protein: CASSPGTPHTGELFF

J gene: TRBJ2-2
V gene: TRBV21-1
clone size: .
D gene: .
CDR3 DNA: TGTGCCAGCAGCAAGGATCGATCCGGGAGAGTGAACGGGGAGCTGTTTTTT
CDR3 protein: CASSKDRSGRVNGELFF

J gene: TRBJ2-3
V gene: TRBV5-1
clone size: .
D gene: TRBD1
CDR3 DNA: TGCGCCAGCAGCACCTTCCCGGGACAGGGGACAGATACGCAGTATTTT
CDR3 protein: CASSTFPGQGTDTQYF

J gene: TRBJ1-2
V gene: TRBV6-1
clone size: .
D gene: TRBD1
CDR3 DNA: TGTGCCAGCAGCCCTAAGACAGGGGGGGGTGGCTACACCTTC
CDR3 protein: CASSPKTGGGGYTF

J gene: TRBJ1-2
V gene: TRBV29-1
clone size: .
D gene: .
CDR3 DNA: TGCAGCGTTGCCGGGACTCTGGGAAGTGGCTATGGCTACACCTTC
CDR3 protein: CSVAGTLGSGYGYTF

J gene: TRBJ1-5
V gene: TRBV11-3
clone size: .
D gene: .
CDR3 DNA: TGTGCCAGCAGCTCCACCTGGGGGAAGCCCCAGCATTTT
CDR3 protein: CASSSTWGKPQHF

J gene: TRBJ2-1
V gene: TRBV19
clone size: .
D gene: .
CDR3 DNA: TGTGCCAGTAGTATTATTGGTGGGAGCTCCTACAATGAGCAGTTCTTC
CDR3 protein: CASSIIGGSSYNEQFF

J gene: TRBJ1-4
V gene: TRBV2
clone size: .
D gene: TRBD1
CDR3 DNA: TGTGCCAGCAGTAGTCACAGGGGATATAATGAAAAACTGTTTTTT
CDR3 protein: CASSSHRGYNEKLFF

J gene: TRBJ2-7
V gene: TRBV30
clone size: .
D gene: .
CDR3 DNA: TGTGCCTGGAGTATCCCTGGAGGGGTTGGCGAGCAGTACTTC
CDR3 protein: CAWSIPGGVGEQYF

J gene: TRBJ2-1
V gene: TRBV5-6
clone size: .
D gene: .
CDR3 DNA: TGTGCCAGCAGCTTGATTGGAAACAATGAGCAGTTCTTC
CDR3 protein: CASSLIGNNEQFF

J gene: TRBJ2-5
V gene: TRBV18
clone size: .
D gene: .
CDR3 DNA: TGTGCCAGCTCACAACGATCTGGTTGGGAGACCCAGTACTTC
CDR3 protein: CASSQRSGWETQYF

J gene: TRBJ2-7
V gene: TRBV2
clone size: .
D gene: TRBD2
CDR3 DNA: TGTGCCAGCAGTGAAGGTCCGCTAGCGGGAGACGAGCAGTACTTC
CDR3 protein: CASSEGPLAGDEQYF

J gene: TRBJ1-5
V gene: TRBV4-1
clone size: .
D gene: .
CDR3 DNA: TGCGCCAGCAGCCAAGGAGGGGCCGGTCAGCCCCAGCATTTT
CDR3 protein: CASSQGGAGQPQHF

J gene: TRBJ2-1
V gene: TRBV27
clone size: .
D gene: TRBD2
CDR3 DNA: TGTGCCAGCAGTTTTAGCGGGGATACCTACAATGAGCAGTTCTTC
CDR3 protein: CASSFSGDTYNEQFF

J gene: TRBJ2-7
V gene: TRBV13
clone size: .
D gene: .
CDR3 DNA: TGTGCCAGCAGCTCGAACACTCAGGGTTCCGAGCAGTACTTC
CDR3 protein: CASSSNTQGSEQYF

J gene: TRBJ2-7
V gene: TRBV28
clone size: .
D gene: TRBD2
CDR3 DNA: TGTGCCACCGGGACTAGCGGGGCCTACGAGCAGTACTTC
CDR3 protein: CATGTSGAYEQYF

J gene: TRBJ2-3
V gene: TRBV27
clone size: .
D gene: .
CDR3 DNA: TGTGCCAGCAGTCCATTACAGCGGACGAAGTGGAATACGCAGTATTTT
CDR3 protein: CASSPLQRTKWNTQYF

J gene: TRBJ1-1
V gene: TRBV29-1
clone size: .
D gene: .
CDR3 DNA: TGCAGCGTTCGCGGGCCCAACACTGAAGCTTTCTTT
CDR3 protein: CSVRGPNTEAFF

J gene: TRBJ2-1
V gene: TRBV19
clone size: .
D gene: .
CDR3 DNA: TGTGCCAGTAGTATTGGCTCTATCCTGTTCTTC
CDR3 protein: CASSIGSILFF

J gene: TRBJ1-3
V gene: TRBV10-3
clone size: few
D gene: .
CDR3 DNA: TGTGCCATCAGTGAGTCGAGCTATGGTGGAAACACCATATATTTT
CDR3 protein: CAISESSYGGNTIYF

J gene: TRBJ2-1
V gene: TRBV19
clone size: .
D gene: TRBD2
CDR3 DNA: TGTGCCAGTAGTATCGGGACTAGCGGGAACTATGAGCAGTTCTTC
CDR3 protein: CASSIGTSGNYEQFF

J gene: TRBJ2-3
V gene: TRBV7-9
clone size: .
D gene: .
CDR3 DNA: TGTGCCAGCAGCTTATTACAGTCCACAGATACGCAGTATTTT
CDR3 protein: CASSLLQSTDTQYF

J gene: TRBJ1-5
V gene: TRBV6-1
clone size: .
D gene: .
CDR3 DNA: TGTGCCAGCACGGATTTTAGCAATCAGCCCCAGCATTTT
CDR3 protein: CASTDFSNQPQHF

J gene: TRBJ1-1
V gene: TRBV6-6
clone size: .
D gene: .
CDR3 DNA: TGTGCCAGCTCGCACCGGGGGATCACTGAAGCTTTCTTT
CDR3 protein: CASSHRGITEAFF

J gene: TRBJ2-7
V gene: TRBV27
clone size: .
D gene: .
CDR3 DNA: TGTGCCAGCAGTTTATCCCCTCTCTACGAGCAGTACTTC
CDR3 protein: CASSLSPLYEQYF

J gene: TRBJ2-1
V gene: TRBV5-1
clone size: .
D gene: TRBD2
CDR3 DNA: TGCGCCAGCAGCTTGGGAGTTAGCGGGAGGGGGTACAATGAGCAGTTCTTC
CDR3 protein: CASSLGVSGRGYNEQFF

J gene: TRBJ2-1
V gene: TRBV28
clone size: .
D gene: .
CDR3 DNA: TGTGCCAGCAGTGTAGCGTTGAGCTCCTACAATGAGCAGTTCTTC
CDR3 protein: CASSVALSSYNEQFF

J gene: TRBJ1-1
V gene: TRBV18
clone size: .
D gene: .
CDR3 DNA: TGTGCCAGCTCACCTCAGACAGGTGAAGGGGCTTTCTTT
CDR3 protein: CASSPQTGEGAFF

J gene: TRBJ2-7
V gene: TRBV2
clone size: .
D gene: TRBD1
CDR3 DNA: TGTGCCAGCAGTGAAGCGCCGGGGACAGGGTACGAGCAGTACTTC
CDR3 protein: CASSEAPGTGYEQYF

J gene: TRBJ2-5
V gene: TRBV7-2
clone size: .
D gene: TRBD2
CDR3 DNA: TGTGCCAGCAGCCTCGAGGCGGGAGGGCGAGAGACCCAGTACTTC
CDR3 protein: CASSLEAGGRETQYF

J gene: TRBJ2-1
V gene: TRBV27
clone size: .
D gene: TRBD2
CDR3 DNA: TGTGCCAGCAGTCTGGGACTAGCGGGACGTGGGGAGCAGTTCTTC
CDR3 protein: CASSLGLAGRGEQFF

J gene: TRBJ2-1
V gene: TRBV4-2
clone size: .
D gene: TRBD2
CDR3 DNA: TGTGCCAGCAGCCACCCAGACGGGACTAGCGGGAGTAATGAGCAGTTCTTC
CDR3 protein: CASSHPDGTSGSNEQFF

J gene: TRBJ2-7
V gene: TRBV5-6
clone size: few
D gene: .
CDR3 DNA: TGTGCCAGCAGTCAGGTGGAGACTCTTGATTTCGAGCAGTACTTC
CDR3 protein: CASSQVETLDFEQYF

J gene: TRBJ2-2
V gene: TRBV28
clone size: .
D gene: .
CDR3 DNA: TGTGCCAGCAGTTTATTTAGGGGAATCGGGGAGCTGTTTTTT
CDR3 protein: CASSLFRGIGELFF

J gene: TRBJ1-1
V gene: TRBV4-1
clone size: .
D gene: .
CDR3 DNA: TGCGCCAGCAGCCAAGAGGGGCGGCAGGGGTGGACTGAAGCTTTCTTT
CDR3 protein: CASSQEGRQGWTEAFF

J gene: TRBJ2-2
V gene: TRBV4-3
clone size: once
D gene: .
CDR3 DNA: TGCGCCAGCAGCCACGGAGTGAACACCGGGGAGCTGTTTTTT
CDR3 protein: CASSHGVNTGELFF

J gene: TRBJ1-1
V gene: TRBV15
clone size: .
D gene: .
CDR3 DNA: TGTGCCACCAGCAGATACCAGGGAGATCCCGAAGCTTTCTTT
CDR3 protein: CATSRYQGDPEAFF

J gene: TRBJ1-5
V gene: TRBV19
clone size: .
D gene: TRBD1
CDR3 DNA: TGTGCCAGTAGAACACAGGGGAAAAGTCAGCCCCAGCATTTT
CDR3 protein: CASRTQGKSQPQHF

J gene: TRBJ2-2
V gene: TRBV29-1
clone size: once
D gene: TRBD1
CDR3 DNA: TGCAGCGTTGGGACAGGGGACACCGGGGAGCTGTTTTTT
CDR3 protein: CSVGTGDTGELFF

J gene: TRBJ1-1
V gene: TRBV19
clone size: .
D gene: .
CDR3 DNA: TGTGCCAGTAGTATAGATCATCGCAACACTGAAGCTTTCTTT
CDR3 protein: CASSIDHRNTEAFF

J gene: TRBJ2-7
V gene: TRBV13
clone size: .
D gene: TRBD2
CDR3 DNA: TGTGCCAGCAGCCACACCGGCGGGAGGACCTCCTACGAGCAGTACTTC
CDR3 protein: CASSHTGGRTSYEQYF

J gene: TRBJ2-5
V gene: TRBV7-9
clone size: .
D gene: .
CDR3 DNA: TGTGCCAGCAGCCCCCGGGTAGCGGTGAGGCAAGAGACCCAGTACTTC
CDR3 protein: CASSPRVAVRQETQYF

J gene: TRBJ1-2
V gene: TRBV4-2
clone size: .
D gene: .
CDR3 DNA: TGTGCCAGCAGCGGGAGGGATGGCTACACCTTC
CDR3 protein: CASSGRDGYTF